This T cell receptor (beta chain) emerged from a study of cytomegalovirus exposure and HLA in healthy donors (dated by TCRdb to about 2017). As for the study more broadly: The 650 to 800 repertoires of the first cohort and the roughly 120 validation repertoires were produced on the same platform, according to a later analysis. The aim of the study was to test whether cataloging public T cell receptors could identify signatures of past pathogen exposure. The study combined high-throughput TCR immunosequencing, statistical association of individual TCRs with disease status, and machine learning to predict cytomegalovirus infection status. Along with the roughly 700-subject first cohort, a separate validation cohort of 120 different subjects was used.

Study-wide findings and limitations: Three of the identified cytomegalovirus-associated TCR beta chains were confirmed in vitro to be specific for cytomegalovirus antigens. Across donors, most TCR sequences were observed very rarely, whereas some public TCRs were present in many individuals. In both the original and validation cohorts, the classifier was reported to diagnose cytomegalovirus status with high specificity and sensitivity. In a later analysis, TCRs clustered in the first cohort were found to also tend to co-occur in the approximately 120 validation repertoires, with 90% to 95% of cluster scores above 0. The validation cohort had no HLA typing available for a later analysis, so co-occurrence within that cohort was assessed over all 130 or so repertoires. According to the authors, the approach could potentially be generalized to other disease states and immunological phenotypes. A total of around 150 TCR beta chains were listed by the study as associated with cytomegalovirus.

Clipping removes 0 bases from V and 1 base from J, with 3 as the unmatched junction base count. Counted from cysteine to phenylalanine, this CDR3 has 16 amino acids. The only DNA kept is the CDR3, 48 bases in frame from the first base. CDR1 GTSNPN and CDR2 SVGIG are derived from the germline V gene (reference sequence). About this clone itself: The antigen it recognizes is unknown. No base quality values were provided; no much bigger clone lies one nucleotide off.

The method was the immunoSEQ multiplex PCR assay. In the paper's pipeline: A statistical classification framework was developed to diagnose cytomegalovirus status using the catalog of TCR beta chain sequences. TCRdb provides this immuneACCESS table in a form limited to in-frame rearrangements. Some clones are lacking; in checked studies, under half of them reflect an unresolved V gene, and why the rest are absent is not known. V and J calls and clone size follow that table, whereas D and trimming were derived from the DNA. Across this sample there are under 150,000 clones, with 85% to 90% seen only once. Around 10% of the sample rests with the top ten. Separate from the roughly 650-subject first cohort, the validation cohort of around 130 subjects was the group to which the donors belonged.

The clonotype was recovered from a man aged 18 to 29 in good health and CMV-seropositive. The V and J genes are TRBV30 and TRBJ2-5, with TRBD2 identical over 12 junction bases. The sequenced sample consisted of PBMCs. DNA sequence: TGTGCCTGGAGTGTACGGACTAGCGGGGTCCAAGAGACCCAGTACTTC. Translated, it gives CAWSVRTSGVQETQYF. Supplemented by the reference TRBV30 and TRBJ2-5 proteins around the CDR3, the complete variable domain is SQTIHQWPATLVQPVGSPLSLECTVEGTSNPNLYWYRQAAGRGLQLLFYSVGIGQISSEVPQNLSASRPQDRQFILSSKKLLLSDSGFYLCAWSVRTSGVQETQYFGPGTRLLVL.